This TCR beta chain was observed in a study of blood T cells in healthy people across ages. Study-wide points: Unsorted PBMCs prevented conclusive naive versus antigen-experienced comparison. Strong correlation linked observed beta diversity and percent naive T cells. It was held that diversity estimates obtained from one million T cells represented underestimates.

It was with a sample-barcoded 5' primer and a J-beta primer mix that a second PCR of roughly 6 to 11 cycles was run. TCRdb recomputed calls from the 5' RACE reads with MiXCR, one row per CDR3 protein. The repertoire holds over a million distinct CDR3 sequences, with roughly 64% as singletons. This clonotype was seen a handful of times. Its antigen is unknown. The CDR3 is 14 amino acids. V was clipped by 5 bases and J by 2 bases; unmatched bases: 3. Germline V lookup: CDR1 DFQATT, CDR2 SNEGSKA (reference sequence). The chain employs TRBV20-1 and TRBJ2-4, with TRBD2 identical over 10 bases. The TCR was taken from a young man in good health. The source material was blood. The CDR3 DNA reads TGCAGTGCTTCTAGCGGGAGCACCAAAAACATTCAGTACTTC. It codes for CSASSGSTKNIQYF.